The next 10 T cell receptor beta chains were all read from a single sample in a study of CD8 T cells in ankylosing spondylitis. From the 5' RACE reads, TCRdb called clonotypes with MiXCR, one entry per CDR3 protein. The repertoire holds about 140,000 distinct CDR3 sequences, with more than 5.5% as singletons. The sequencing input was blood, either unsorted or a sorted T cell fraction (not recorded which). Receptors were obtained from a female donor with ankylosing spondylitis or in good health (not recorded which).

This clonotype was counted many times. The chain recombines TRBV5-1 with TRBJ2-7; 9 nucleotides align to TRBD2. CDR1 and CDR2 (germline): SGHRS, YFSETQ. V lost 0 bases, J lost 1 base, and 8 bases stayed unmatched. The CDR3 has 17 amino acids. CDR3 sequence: CASSLGAGGRPSYEQYF. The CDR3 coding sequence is TGCGCCAGCAGCTTGGGGGCGGGGGGGCGCCCATCCTACGAGCAGTACTTC.

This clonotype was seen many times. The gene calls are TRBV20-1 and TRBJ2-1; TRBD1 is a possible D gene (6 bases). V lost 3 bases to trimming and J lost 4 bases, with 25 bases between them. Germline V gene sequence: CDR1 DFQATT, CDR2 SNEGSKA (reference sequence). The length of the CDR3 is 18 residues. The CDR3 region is CSASVPGWTAVLYNEQFF. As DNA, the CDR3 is TGCAGTGCTAGTGTTCCCGGTTGGACAGCAGTACTATACAATGAGCAGTTCTTC.

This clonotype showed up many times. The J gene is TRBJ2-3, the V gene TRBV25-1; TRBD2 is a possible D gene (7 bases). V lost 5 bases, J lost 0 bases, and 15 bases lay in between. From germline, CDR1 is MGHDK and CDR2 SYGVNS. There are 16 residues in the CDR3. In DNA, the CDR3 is TGTGCCAGCAGTTCCCCGGGGGGCCCTAGCACAGATACGCAGTATTTT. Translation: CASSSPGGPSTDTQYF.

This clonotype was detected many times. The CDR3: CASSRDYPHGTQYF. The CDR3 DNA reads TGTGCCAGCAGCCGGGACTACCCCCATGGGACCCAGTACTTC. The chain has TRBV6-2 or TRBV6-3 and TRBJ2-5; 7 nucleotides line up with TRBD2. Germline CDR1 is MNHEY and CDR2 is SVGEGT. The ends lost 6 bases at V and 7 bases at J; junction bases unmatched: 11. The CDR3 extends over 14 amino acids.

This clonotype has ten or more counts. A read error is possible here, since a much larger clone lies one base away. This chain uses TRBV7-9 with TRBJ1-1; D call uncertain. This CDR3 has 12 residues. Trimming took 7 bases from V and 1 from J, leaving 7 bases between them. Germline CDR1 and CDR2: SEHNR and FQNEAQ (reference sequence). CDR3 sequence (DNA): TGTGCCAGCACCACGGGGAACACTGAAGCTTTCTTT. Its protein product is CASTTGNTEAFF.

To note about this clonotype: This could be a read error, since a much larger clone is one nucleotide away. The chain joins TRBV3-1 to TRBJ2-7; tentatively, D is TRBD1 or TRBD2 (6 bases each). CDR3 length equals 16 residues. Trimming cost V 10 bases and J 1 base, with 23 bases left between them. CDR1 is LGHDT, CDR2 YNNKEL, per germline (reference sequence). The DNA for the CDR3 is TGTGCCACCAGTCAAATACGAGGGGGGAAGTCCTACGAGCAGTACTTC. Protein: CATSQIRGGKSYEQYF.

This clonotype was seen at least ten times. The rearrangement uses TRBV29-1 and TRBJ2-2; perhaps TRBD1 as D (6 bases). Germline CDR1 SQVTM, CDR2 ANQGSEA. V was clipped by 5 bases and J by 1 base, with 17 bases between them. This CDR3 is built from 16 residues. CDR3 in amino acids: CSVTGWGRGNTGELFF. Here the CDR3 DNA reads TGCAGCGTTACAGGGTGGGGCAGGGGGAACACCGGGGAGCTGTTTTTT.

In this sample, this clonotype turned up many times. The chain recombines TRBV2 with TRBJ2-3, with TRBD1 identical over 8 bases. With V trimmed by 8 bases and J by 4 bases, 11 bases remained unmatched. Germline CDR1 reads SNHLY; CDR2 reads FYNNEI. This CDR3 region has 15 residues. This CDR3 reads CASQLQGAQADTQYF. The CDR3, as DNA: TGTGCCAGCCAACTGCAGGGGGCACAGGCAGATACGCAGTATTTT.

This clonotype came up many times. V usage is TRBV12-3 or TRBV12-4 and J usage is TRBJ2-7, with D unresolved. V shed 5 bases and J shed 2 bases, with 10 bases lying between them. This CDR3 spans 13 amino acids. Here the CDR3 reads CASSTGSTYEQYF. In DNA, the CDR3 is TGTGCCAGCAGTACCGGCTCCACCTACGAGCAGTACTTC.

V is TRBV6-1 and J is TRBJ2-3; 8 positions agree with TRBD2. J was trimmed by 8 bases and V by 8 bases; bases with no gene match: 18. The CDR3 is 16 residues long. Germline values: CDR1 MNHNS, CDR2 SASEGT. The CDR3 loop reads CASQPAGLAGRGTQYF. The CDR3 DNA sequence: TGTGCCAGCCAGCCTGCAGGACTAGCCGGGAGAGGTACGCAGTATTTT.